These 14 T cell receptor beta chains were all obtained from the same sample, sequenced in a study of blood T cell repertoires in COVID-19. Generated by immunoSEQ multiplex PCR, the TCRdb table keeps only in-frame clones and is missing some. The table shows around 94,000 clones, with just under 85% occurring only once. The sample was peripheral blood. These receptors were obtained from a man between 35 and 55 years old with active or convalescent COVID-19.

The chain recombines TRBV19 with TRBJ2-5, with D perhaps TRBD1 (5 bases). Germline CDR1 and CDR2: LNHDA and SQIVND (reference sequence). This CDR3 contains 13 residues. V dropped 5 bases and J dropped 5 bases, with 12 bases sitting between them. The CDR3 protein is CASSQQVWETQYF. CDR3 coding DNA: TGTGCCAGTAGTCAACAGGTCTGGGAGACCCAGTACTTC.

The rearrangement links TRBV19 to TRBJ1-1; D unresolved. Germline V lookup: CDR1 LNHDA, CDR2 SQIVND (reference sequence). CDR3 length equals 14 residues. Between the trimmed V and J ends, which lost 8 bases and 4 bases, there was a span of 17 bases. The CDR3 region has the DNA TGTGCCAGTGGCCCCCCGGTCGAGCGCACTGAAGCTTTCTTT. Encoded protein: CASGPPVERTEAFF.

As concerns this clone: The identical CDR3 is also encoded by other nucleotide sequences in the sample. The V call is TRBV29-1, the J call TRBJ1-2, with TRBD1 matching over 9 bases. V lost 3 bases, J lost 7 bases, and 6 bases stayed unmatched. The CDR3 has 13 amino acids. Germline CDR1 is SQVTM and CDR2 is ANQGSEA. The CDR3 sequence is CSVEGQGRSGYTF. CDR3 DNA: TGCAGCGTTGAGGGACAGGGAAGGAGTGGCTACACCTTC.

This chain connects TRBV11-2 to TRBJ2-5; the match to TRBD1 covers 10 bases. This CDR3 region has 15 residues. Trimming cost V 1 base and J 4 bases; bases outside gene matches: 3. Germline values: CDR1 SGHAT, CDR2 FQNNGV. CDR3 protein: CASSLARTGGETQYF. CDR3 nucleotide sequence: TGTGCCAGCAGCTTAGCCAGGACAGGGGGAGAGACCCAGTACTTC.

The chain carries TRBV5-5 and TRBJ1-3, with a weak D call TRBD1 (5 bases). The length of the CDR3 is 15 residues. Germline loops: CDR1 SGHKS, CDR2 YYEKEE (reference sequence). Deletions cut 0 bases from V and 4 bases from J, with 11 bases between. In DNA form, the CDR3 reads TGTGCCAGCAGCTTGGAGGGGTTGGGCGGAAACACCATATATTTT. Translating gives CASSLEGLGGNTIYF.

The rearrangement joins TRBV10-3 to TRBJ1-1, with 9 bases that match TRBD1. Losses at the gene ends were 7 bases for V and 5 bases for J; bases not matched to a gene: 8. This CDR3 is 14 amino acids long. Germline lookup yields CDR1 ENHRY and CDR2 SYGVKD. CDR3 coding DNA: TGTGCCATCACCACAGGGGGCAAGGCGACTGAAGCTTTCTTT. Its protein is CAITTGGKATEAFF.

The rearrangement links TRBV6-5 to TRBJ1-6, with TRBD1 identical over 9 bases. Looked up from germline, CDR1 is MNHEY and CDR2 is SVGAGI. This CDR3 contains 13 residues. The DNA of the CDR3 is TGTGCAACGGGACAGGGACCTCGCTCACCCCTCCACTTT. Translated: CATGQGPRSPLHF.

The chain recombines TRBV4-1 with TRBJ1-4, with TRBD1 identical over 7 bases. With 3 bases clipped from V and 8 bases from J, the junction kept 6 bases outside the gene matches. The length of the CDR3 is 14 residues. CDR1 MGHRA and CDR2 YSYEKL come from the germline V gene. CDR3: CASSHLTGDEKLFF. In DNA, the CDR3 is TGCGCCAGCAGCCACCTTACAGGGGACGAAAAACTGTTTTTT.

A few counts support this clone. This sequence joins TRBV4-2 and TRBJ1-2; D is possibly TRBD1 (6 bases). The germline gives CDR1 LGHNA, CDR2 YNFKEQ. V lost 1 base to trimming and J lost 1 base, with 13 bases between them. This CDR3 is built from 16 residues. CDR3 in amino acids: CASSQVGQQINYGYTF. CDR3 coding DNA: TGTGCCAGCAGCCAAGTTGGACAGCAAATTAACTATGGCTACACCTTC.

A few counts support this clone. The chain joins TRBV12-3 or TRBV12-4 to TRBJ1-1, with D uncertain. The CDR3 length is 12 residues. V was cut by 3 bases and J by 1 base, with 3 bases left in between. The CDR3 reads CASSFKNTEAFF. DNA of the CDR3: TGTGCCAGCAGTTTCAAGAACACTGAAGCTTTCTTT.

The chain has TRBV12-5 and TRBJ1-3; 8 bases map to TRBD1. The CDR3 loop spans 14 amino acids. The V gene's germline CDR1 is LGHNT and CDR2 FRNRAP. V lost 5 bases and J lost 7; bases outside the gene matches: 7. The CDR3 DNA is TGTGCTAGTGGTATCGGACAGGGCTGGAACACCATATATTTT. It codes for CASGIGQGWNTIYF.

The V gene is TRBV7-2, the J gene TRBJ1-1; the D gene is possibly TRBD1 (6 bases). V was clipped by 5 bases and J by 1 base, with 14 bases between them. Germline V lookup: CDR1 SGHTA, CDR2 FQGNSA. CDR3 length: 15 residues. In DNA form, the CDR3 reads TGTGCCAGCAGCCCAATGACAGGAGGGAACACTGAAGCTTTCTTT. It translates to CASSPMTGGNTEAFF.

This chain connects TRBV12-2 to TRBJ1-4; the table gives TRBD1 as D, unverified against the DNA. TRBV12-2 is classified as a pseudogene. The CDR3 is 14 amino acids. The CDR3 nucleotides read TGTGCAAGTCGCTACGGCCACAGGGGTGAAAAACTGTTTTTT. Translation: CASRYGHRGEKLFF.

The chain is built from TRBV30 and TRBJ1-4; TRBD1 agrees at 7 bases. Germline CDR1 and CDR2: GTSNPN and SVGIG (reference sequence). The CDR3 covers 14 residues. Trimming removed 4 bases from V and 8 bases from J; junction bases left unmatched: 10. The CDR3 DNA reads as TGTGCCTGGAAGGGGGCCGCCCGGGGCGAAAAACTGTTTTTT. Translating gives CAWKGAARGEKLFF.